One T cell receptor beta chain is described in this entry. Its antigen is still unknown. The sequencing template was cDNA reverse transcribed from extracted RNA. Data came from immunoSEQ multiplex PCR; TCRdb stores just in-frame clones and leaves some out. The data show hundreds of thousands of clones, more than 60% seen once. The sample is drawn from a study of CD8+ T cells in alopecia areata. Study information: Tofacitinib was taken orally by treated patients, and the dose was 5 to 10 mg twice daily. Broader study findings: Lesional scalp, especially alopecia totalis/universalis, showed higher clonality than normal scalp. While patients received tofacitinib, many expanded lesional clones remained present in scalp and blood.

Germline assignment: CDR1 SQVTM and CDR2 ANQGSEA. The V end was cut by 7 bases, the J end by 4 bases, with 17 bases between. This CDR3 is 14 amino acids long. Noted treatment: oral pan-JAK inhibitor, 5-10 mg twice daily. Collection of lesional scalp punch biopsies and peripheral blood was performed in alopecia areata patients. V usage is TRBV29-1 and J usage is TRBJ2-1; weak D call: TRBD2 (7 bases). The clonotype originates from a human donor with alopecia areata. The sample here was CD4+ T cells sorted from blood, taken at week 44, from a patient treated with tofacitinib. The CDR3 DNA is TGCAGCGGACACGGGGGGCTCCCGTACAATGAGCAGTTCTTC. Protein product: CSGHGGLPYNEQFF.